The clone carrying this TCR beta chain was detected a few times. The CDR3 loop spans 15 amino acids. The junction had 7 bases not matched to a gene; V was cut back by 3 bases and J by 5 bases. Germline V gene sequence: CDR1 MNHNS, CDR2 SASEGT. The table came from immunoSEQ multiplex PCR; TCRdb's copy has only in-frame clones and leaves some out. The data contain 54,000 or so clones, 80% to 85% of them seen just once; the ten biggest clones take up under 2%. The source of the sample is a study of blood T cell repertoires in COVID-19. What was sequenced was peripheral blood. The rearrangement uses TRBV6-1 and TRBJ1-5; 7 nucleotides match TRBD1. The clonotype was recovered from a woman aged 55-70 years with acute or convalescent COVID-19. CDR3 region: CASSDHRGMYQPQHF. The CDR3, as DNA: TGTGCCAGCAGTGACCACAGGGGAATGTATCAGCCCCAGCATTTT.